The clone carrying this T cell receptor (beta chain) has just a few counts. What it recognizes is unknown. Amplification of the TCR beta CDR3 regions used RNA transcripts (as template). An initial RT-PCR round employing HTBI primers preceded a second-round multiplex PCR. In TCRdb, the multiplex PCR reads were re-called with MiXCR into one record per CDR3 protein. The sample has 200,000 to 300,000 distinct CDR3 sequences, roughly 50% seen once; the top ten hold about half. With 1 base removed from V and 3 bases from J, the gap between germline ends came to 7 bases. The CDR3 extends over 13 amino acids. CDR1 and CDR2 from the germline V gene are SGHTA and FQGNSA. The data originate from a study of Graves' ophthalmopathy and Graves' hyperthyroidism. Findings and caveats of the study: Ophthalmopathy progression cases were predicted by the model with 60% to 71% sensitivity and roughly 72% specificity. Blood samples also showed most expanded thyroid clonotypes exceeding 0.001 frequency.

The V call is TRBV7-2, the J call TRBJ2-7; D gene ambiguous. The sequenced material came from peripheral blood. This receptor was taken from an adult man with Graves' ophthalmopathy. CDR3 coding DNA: TGTGCCAGCAGCTTAGTAAAGAACTACGAGCAGTACTTC. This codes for CASSLVKNYEQYF.